This TCR beta chain was found in a study of identical twins. One entry per CDR3 protein, called by TCRdb with MiXCR from the 5' RACE reads. The data hold hundreds of thousands of distinct CDR3 sequences, with approximately 13% observed a single time. This clonotype was picked up a small number of times. After removal of 8 bases from V and 6 bases from J, the junction contained 6 bases not matched to a gene. CDR3 length equals 12 residues. This sample also belongs to another study, concerning yellow fever vaccine responses in identical twins. As that report states: Twins reportedly mounted vaccine T cell responses that seemed partly convergent, partly personalized.

The gene calls are TRBV12-3 or TRBV12-4 and TRBJ2-7; 8 bases agree with TRBD2. Sample: CD8+ T cells sorted from blood. The source of this sequence is a woman aged 18-29 years in good health. The CDR3 region has the DNA TGTGCCAGCCGATTCGGGGGGGGCGAGCAGTACTTC. Its protein is CASRFGGGEQYF.